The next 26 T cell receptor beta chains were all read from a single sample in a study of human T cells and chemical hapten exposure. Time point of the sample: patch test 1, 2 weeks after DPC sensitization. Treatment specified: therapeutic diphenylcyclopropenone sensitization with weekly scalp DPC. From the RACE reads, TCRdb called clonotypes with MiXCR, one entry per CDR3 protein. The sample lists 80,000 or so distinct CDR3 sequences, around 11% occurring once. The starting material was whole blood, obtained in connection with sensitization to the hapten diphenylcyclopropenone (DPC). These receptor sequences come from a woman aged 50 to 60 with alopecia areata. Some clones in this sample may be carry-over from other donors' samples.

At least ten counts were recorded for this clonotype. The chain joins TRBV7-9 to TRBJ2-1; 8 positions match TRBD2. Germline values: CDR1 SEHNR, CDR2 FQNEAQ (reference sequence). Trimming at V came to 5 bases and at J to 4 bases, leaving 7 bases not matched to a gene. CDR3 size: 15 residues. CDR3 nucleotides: TGTGCCAGCAGCGCCTCCAGCGGGAGATACAATGAGCAGTTCTTC. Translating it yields CASSASSGRYNEQFF.

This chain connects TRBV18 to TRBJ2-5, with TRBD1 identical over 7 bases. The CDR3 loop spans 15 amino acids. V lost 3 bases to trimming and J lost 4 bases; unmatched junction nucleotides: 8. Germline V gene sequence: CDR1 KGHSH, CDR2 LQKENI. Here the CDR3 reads CASSPRQGGGETQYF. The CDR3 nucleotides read TGTGCCAGCTCACCTCGACAGGGCGGAGGAGAGACCCAGTACTTC. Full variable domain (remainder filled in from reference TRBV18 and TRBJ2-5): NAGVMQNPRHLVRRRGQEARLRCSPMKGHSHVYWYRQLPEEGLKFMVYLQKENIIDESGMPKERFSAEFPKEGPSILRIQQVVRGDSAAYFCASSPRQGGGETQYFGPGTRLLVL.

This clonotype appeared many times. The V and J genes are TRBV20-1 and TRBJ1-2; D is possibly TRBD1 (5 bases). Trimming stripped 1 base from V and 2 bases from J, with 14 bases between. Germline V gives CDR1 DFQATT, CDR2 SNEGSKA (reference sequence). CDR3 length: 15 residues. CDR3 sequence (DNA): TGCAGTGCTAGAGGGGGGGATTATACAAACTATGGCTACACCTTC. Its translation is CSARGGDYTNYGYTF.

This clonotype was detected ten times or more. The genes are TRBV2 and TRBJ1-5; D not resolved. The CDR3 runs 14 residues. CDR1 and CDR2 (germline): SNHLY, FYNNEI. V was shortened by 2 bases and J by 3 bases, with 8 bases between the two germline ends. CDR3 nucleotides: TGTGCCAGCAGTGAAAGACGGACCAATCAGCCCCAGCATTTT. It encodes CASSERRTNQPQHF. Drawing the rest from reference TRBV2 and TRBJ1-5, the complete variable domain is EPEVTQTPSHQVTQMGQEVILRCVPISNHLYFYWYRQILGQKVEFLVSFYNNEISEKSEIFDDQFSVERPDGSNFTLKIRSTKLEDSAMYFCASSERRTNQPQHFGDGTRLSIL.

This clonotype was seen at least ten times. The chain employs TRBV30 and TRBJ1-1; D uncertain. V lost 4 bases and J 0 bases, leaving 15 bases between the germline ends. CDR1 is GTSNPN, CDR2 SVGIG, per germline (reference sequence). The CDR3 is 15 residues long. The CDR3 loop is CAWTPSPGMNTEAFF. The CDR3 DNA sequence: TGTGCCTGGACCCCAAGCCCGGGCATGAACACTGAAGCTTTCTTT.

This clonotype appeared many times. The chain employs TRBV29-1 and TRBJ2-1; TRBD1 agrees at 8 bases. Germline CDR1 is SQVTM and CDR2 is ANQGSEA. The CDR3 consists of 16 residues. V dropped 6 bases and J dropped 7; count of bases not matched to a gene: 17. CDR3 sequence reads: CSVDREGTVIGNEQFF. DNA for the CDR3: TGCAGCGTGGACAGGGAAGGGACCGTCATTGGGAATGAGCAGTTCTTC.

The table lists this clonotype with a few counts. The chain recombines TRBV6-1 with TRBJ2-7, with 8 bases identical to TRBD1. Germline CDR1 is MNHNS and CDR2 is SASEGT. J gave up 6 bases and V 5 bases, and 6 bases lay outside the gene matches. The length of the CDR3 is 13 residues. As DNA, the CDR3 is TGTGCCAGCAGTTTGGACAGGGCGCGCGAGCAGTACTTC. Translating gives CASSLDRAREQYF.

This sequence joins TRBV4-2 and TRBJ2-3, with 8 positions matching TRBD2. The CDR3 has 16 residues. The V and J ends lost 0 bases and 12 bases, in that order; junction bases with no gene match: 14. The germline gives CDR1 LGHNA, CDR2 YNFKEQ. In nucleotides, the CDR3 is TGTGCCAGCAGCCAAGAATTTACCGGCGGACTAGCTATTCAGTATTTT. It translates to CASSQEFTGGLAIQYF.

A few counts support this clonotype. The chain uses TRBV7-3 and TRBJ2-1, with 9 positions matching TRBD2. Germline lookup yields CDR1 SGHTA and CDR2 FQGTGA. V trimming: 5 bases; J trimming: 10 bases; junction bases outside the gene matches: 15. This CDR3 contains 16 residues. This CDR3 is CASSPRGAGGREEQFF. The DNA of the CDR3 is TGTGCCAGCAGCCCCCGAGGAGCGGGGGGCCGGGAGGAGCAGTTCTTC.

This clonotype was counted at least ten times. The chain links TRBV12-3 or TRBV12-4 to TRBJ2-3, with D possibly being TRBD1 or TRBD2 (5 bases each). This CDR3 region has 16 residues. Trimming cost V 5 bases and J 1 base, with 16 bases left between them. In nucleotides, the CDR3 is TGTGCCAGCAGTCCCCTATGGGGGACGCGCACAGATACGCAGTATTTT. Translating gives CASSPLWGTRTDTQYF.

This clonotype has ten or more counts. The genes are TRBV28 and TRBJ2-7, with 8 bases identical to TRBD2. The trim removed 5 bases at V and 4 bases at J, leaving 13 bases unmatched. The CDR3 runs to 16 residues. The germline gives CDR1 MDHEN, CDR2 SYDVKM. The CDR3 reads CASSTGKSGSGYEQYF. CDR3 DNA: TGTGCCAGCAGTACCGGCAAGAGCGGGAGCGGGTACGAGCAGTACTTC.

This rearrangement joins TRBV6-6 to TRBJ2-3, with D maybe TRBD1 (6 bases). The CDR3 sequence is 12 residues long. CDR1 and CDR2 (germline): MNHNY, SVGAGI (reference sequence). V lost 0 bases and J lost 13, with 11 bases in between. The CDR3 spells CASSYSSAGEYF. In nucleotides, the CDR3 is TGTGCCAGCAGTTACTCCTCAGCAGGGGAGTATTTT.

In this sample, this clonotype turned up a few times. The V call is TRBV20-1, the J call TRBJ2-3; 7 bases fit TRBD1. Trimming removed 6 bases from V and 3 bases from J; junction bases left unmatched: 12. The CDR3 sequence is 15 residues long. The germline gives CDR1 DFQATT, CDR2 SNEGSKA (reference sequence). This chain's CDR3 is CSALDRALRTDTQYF. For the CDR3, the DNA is TGCAGTGCCTTAGACAGGGCCCTCCGGACAGATACGCAGTATTTT.

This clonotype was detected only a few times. CDR3 coding DNA: TGTGCCAGCAGTGGCTCGGCTAGCGGCTTATCCTACAATGAGCAGTTCTTC. Translating gives CASSGSASGLSYNEQFF. This sequence joins TRBV28 and TRBJ2-1; 7 nucleotides align to TRBD2. V trimming: 5 bases; J trimming: 1 base; junction bases outside the gene matches: 11. The CDR3 has 17 amino acids. Germline V lookup: CDR1 MDHEN, CDR2 SYDVKM.

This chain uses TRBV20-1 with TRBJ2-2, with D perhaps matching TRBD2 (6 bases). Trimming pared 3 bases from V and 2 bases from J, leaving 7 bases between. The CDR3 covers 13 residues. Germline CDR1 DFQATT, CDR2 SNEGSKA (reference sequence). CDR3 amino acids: CSASGGNTGELFF. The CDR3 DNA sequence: TGCAGTGCTAGCGGGGGAAACACCGGGGAGCTGTTTTTT.

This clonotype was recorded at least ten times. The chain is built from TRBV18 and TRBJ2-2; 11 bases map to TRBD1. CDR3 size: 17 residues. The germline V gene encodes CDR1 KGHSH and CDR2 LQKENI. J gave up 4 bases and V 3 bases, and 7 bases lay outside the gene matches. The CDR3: CASSPDRGRLGTGELFF. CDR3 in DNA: TGTGCCAGCTCACCGGACAGGGGGCGCCTTGGCACCGGGGAGCTGTTTTTT. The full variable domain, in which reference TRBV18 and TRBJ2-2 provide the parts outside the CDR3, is NAGVMQNPRHLVRRRGQEARLRCSPMKGHSHVYWYRQLPEEGLKFMVYLQKENIIDESGMPKERFSAEFPKEGPSILRIQQVVRGDSAAYFCASSPDRGRLGTGELFFGEGSRLTVL.

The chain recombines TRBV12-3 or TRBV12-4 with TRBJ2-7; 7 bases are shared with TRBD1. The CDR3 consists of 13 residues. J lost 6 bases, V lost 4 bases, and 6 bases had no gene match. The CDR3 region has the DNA TGTGCCAGCAGTTCCGTGACAGGGTTCGAGCAGTACTTC. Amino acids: CASSSVTGFEQYF.

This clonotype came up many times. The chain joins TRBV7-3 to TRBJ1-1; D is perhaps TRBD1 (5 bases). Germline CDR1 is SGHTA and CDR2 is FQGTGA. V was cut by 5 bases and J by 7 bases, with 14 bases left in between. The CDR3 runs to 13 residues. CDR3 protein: CASSQPGESEAFF. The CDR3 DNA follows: TGTGCCAGCAGCCAACCGGGGGAAAGTGAAGCTTTCTTT.

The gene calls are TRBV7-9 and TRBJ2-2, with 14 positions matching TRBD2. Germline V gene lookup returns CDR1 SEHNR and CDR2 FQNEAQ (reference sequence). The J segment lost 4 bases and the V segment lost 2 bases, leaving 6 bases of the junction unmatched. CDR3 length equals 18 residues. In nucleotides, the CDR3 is TGTGCCAGCAGCTTATTGACTAGCGGGAGGGCCGGCACCGGGGAGCTGTTTTTT. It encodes CASSLLTSGRAGTGELFF.

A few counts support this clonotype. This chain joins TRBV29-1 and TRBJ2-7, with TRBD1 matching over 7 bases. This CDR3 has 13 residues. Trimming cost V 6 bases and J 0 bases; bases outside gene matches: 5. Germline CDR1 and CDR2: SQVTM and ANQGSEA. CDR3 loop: CSVRRDSSYEQYF. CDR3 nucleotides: TGCAGCGTAAGACGGGACAGCTCCTACGAGCAGTACTTC.

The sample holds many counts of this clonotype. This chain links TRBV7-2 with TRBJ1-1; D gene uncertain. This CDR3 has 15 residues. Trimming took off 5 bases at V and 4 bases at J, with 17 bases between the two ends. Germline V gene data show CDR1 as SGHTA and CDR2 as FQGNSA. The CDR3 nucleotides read TGTGCCAGCAGCCCCCAACAACTAGGGAGCACTGAAGCTTTCTTT. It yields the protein CASSPQQLGSTEAFF. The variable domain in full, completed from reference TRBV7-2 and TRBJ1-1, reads GAGVSQSPSNKVTEKGKDVELRCDPISGHTALYWYRQSLGQGLEFLIYFQGNSAPDKSGLPSDRFSAERTGGSVSTLTIQRTQQEDSAVYLCASSPQQLGSTEAFFGQGTRLTVV.

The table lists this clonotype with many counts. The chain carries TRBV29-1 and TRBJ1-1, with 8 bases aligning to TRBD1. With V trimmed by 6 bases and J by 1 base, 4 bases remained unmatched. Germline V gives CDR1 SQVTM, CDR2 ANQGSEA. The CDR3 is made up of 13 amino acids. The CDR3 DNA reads TGCAGCGTGAGAGGACAGGGGAACACTGAAGCTTTCTTT. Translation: CSVRGQGNTEAFF.

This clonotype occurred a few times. Here the CDR3 reads CASSLRGFTEAFF. CDR3 in DNA: TGTGCCAGCAGCCTCAGGGGGTTCACTGAAGCTTTCTTT. The chain is built from TRBV14 and TRBJ1-1, with TRBD1 matching over 7 bases. The CDR3 is 13 amino acids. The germline CDR1 and CDR2 sequences are SGHDN and FVKESK. Trimming took 4 bases from V and 4 from J; bases not matched to a gene: 3.

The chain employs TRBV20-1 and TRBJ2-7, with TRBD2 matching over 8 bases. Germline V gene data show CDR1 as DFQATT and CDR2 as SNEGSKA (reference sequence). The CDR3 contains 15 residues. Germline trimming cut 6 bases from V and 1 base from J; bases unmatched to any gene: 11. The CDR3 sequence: CSADRSGGPSYEQYF. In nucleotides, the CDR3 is TGCAGTGCGGACCGAAGCGGGGGACCTTCCTACGAGCAGTACTTC.

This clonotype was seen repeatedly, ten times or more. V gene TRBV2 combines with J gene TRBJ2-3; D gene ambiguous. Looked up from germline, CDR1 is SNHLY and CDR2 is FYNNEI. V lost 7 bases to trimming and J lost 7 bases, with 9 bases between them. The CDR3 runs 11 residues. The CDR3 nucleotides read TGTGCCAGCACCCCTCAGAATACGCAGTATTTT. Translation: CASTPQNTQYF.

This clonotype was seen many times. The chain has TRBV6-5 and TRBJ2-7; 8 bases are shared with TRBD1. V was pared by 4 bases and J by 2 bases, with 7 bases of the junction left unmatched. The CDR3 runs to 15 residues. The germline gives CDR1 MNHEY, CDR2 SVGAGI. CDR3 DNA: TGTGCCAGCAGTTCGTTGCAGGGGGCGACCTACGAGCAGTACTTC. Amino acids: CASSSLQGATYEQYF.